The next 13 T cell receptor beta chains were all read from a single sample in a study of T cell changes during pregnancy in multiple sclerosis. The method was immunoSEQ multiplex PCR; TCRdb's version includes in-frame clones alone and lacks a portion of them. The sample contains under 55,000 clones, roughly nine tenths of which appear only once. The sequenced sample was CD4+ T cells from peripheral blood mononuclear cells, obtained before pregnancy. The receptors come from a female donor with multiple sclerosis, enrolled in a pregnancy study.

The V gene is TRBV9, the J gene TRBJ2-3, with D possibly matching TRBD2 (5 bases). CDR1 and CDR2 from the germline V gene are SGDLS and YYNGEE. This CDR3 comprises 13 residues. V was pared by 4 bases and J by 4 bases, with 10 bases between. The CDR3 nucleotides read TGTGCCAGCAGCCCGACTAACTCAGATACGCAGTATTTT. It yields the protein CASSPTNSDTQYF.

The rearrangement uses TRBV27 and TRBJ1-2; the D gene is possibly TRBD1 (6 bases). Germline lookup yields CDR1 MNHEY and CDR2 SMNVEV (reference sequence). Trimming stripped 5 bases from V and 6 bases from J, with 16 bases between. The CDR3 is made up of 14 amino acids. This CDR3 is CASSPQGLWDGYTF. The CDR3 nucleotides are TGTGCCAGCAGTCCACAGGGTCTTTGGGATGGCTACACCTTC.

This clone has only a few counts. The chain combines TRBV29-1 with TRBJ1-1, with D perhaps TRBD1 (6 bases). V was trimmed by 6 bases and J by 1 base, leaving 12 bases between them. The CDR3 spans 13 residues. Germline CDR1 is SQVTM and CDR2 is ANQGSEA. DNA for the CDR3: TGCAGCGTGTCATTACAGGGGAACACTGAAGCTTTCTTT. Translation gives CSVSLQGNTEAFF.

This clone was observed many times. Other DNA sequences within the sample encode an identical CDR3. V and J are TRBV7-9 and TRBJ1-2, with D tentatively TRBD1 (6 bases). The V end lost 3 bases, the J end lost 6 bases, and 8 bases lay between the germline ends. This CDR3 is built from 12 residues. Germline V gene sequence: CDR1 SEHNR, CDR2 FQNEAQ (reference sequence). CDR3: CASSFNRDGYTF. CDR3 nucleotide sequence: TGTGCCAGCAGCTTTAACAGGGATGGCTACACCTTC.

CDR3: CASINKRGTGGNYGYTF. In DNA, the CDR3 is TGTGCCAGCATTAATAAGAGGGGGACAGGGGGCAACTATGGCTACACCTTC. The chain combines TRBV27 with TRBJ1-2, with TRBD1 matching 12 bases. The V segment lost 7 bases and the J segment 2 bases; nucleotides outside the gene matches: 11. This CDR3 comprises 17 residues. Looked up from germline, CDR1 is MNHEY and CDR2 is SMNVEV (reference sequence).

The J gene is TRBJ2-3, the V gene TRBV19, with TRBD1 identical over 7 bases. The germline V gene encodes CDR1 LNHDA and CDR2 SQIVND (reference sequence). The V segment lost 7 bases and the J segment 2 bases; nucleotides outside the gene matches: 9. CDR3 length: 15 residues. The CDR3 is CASMPRTGITDTQYF. CDR3 bases: TGTGCCAGTATGCCCCGGACAGGAATCACAGATACGCAGTATTTT.

CDR3 residues: CASSIPNTGELFF. CDR3 in DNA: TGTGCCAGTAGTATTCCTAACACCGGGGAGCTGTTTTTT. The rearrangement uses TRBV19 and TRBJ2-2; D is unclear. Per germline, CDR1 LNHDA and CDR2 SQIVND (reference sequence). This CDR3 region has 13 residues. Deletions cut 3 bases from V and 2 bases from J, with 4 bases between.

The chain is built from TRBV28 and TRBJ1-2, with 9 bases aligning to TRBD1. The CDR3 has 16 amino acids. V dropped 8 bases and J dropped 8; count of bases not matched to a gene: 18. Germline V gives CDR1 MDHEN, CDR2 SYDVKM. The CDR3 coding sequence is TGTGCCAGCTGGATCTCTGTGGGACAGGGTTCTCAAGGCTACACCTTC. It translates to CASWISVGQGSQGYTF.

The gene calls are TRBV10-3 and TRBJ1-1, with D tentatively TRBD1 (6 bases). Trimming pared 5 bases from V and 4 bases from J, leaving 14 bases between. This CDR3 is 14 amino acids long. Germline V CDR1 and CDR2: ENHRY, SYGVKD. The CDR3 here is CAISNRAQGTEAFF. CDR3 bases: TGTGCCATCAGTAACAGGGCCCAAGGCACTGAAGCTTTCTTT.

The rearrangement joins TRBV29-1 to TRBJ2-7, with 7 bases matching TRBD2. With V trimmed by 5 bases and J by 6 bases, 7 bases remained unmatched. The CDR3 covers 12 residues. CDR1 SQVTM and CDR2 ANQGSEA come from the germline V gene. This CDR3 is CSVWTSVREQYF. The CDR3, as DNA: TGCAGCGTTTGGACTAGTGTACGCGAGCAGTACTTC.

The CDR3 reads CSVVLAGGITDTQYF. DNA for the CDR3: TGCAGCGTTGTGCTAGCGGGAGGTATCACAGATACGCAGTATTTT. This chain links TRBV29-1 with TRBJ2-3, with 11 bases fitting TRBD2. CDR1 is SQVTM and CDR2 is ANQGSEA in the germline V gene. V was clipped by 4 bases and J by 2 bases; unmatched bases: 5. The CDR3 runs to 15 residues.

The count of this clone is one. J is TRBJ2-3 and V is TRBV5-6; 7 bases align to TRBD2. Unmatched junction bases numbered 8, after V lost 2 bases and J lost 2 bases. The CDR3 extends over 16 amino acids. CDR1 SGHDT and CDR2 YYEEEE come from the germline V gene. CDR3 DNA sequence: TGTGCCAGCAGCTTCCGGCTAGCGGAACTCACAGATACGCAGTATTTT. The encoded protein is CASSFRLAELTDTQYF.

V usage is TRBV19 and J usage is TRBJ1-2; 10 bases map to TRBD1. The CDR3 consists of 15 residues. Germline assignment: CDR1 LNHDA and CDR2 SQIVND (reference sequence). The V and J ends lost 4 bases and 4 bases, in that order; junction bases with no gene match: 6. The CDR3 DNA is TGTGCCAGTAGTACTTGGGACAGGGGCAGCTATGGCTACACCTTC. It translates to CASSTWDRGSYGYTF.